This T cell receptor (beta chain) was recorded in a study of cytomegalovirus exposure and HLA in healthy donors. Notes on the study in general: Productive rates of about 87% or about 30% were seen for most TCR beta V segments in an earlier analysis. In vitro, a few CMV-associated chains proved specific for CMV antigens.

Donors consisted of healthy bone marrow donors. The study ran its PCR with 60 Vbeta and 13 Jbeta primers. Profiled with immunoSEQ multiplex PCR; TCRdb holds only in-frame clones, not every one. Of over 150,000 clones listed, just under 80% are singletons. The CDR3 loop spans 14 amino acids. Germline CDR1 is SGDLS and CDR2 is YYNGEE. V was trimmed by 4 bases and J by 2 bases, leaving 11 bases between them. Concerning this clone itself: Antigen unknown.

The receptor was isolated from a woman in her fifties or sixties in good health and CMV-seropositive. Source material: PBMCs. The rearrangement uses TRBV9 and TRBJ2-3; D not certain. The CDR3 region is CASSPRAYTDTQYF. In DNA, the CDR3 is TGTGCCAGCAGCCCCCGAGCCTACACAGATACGCAGTATTTT.